This paragraph reports one T cell receptor beta chain. This entry comes from a study of CD4 T cells in relation to SARS-CoV-2 and coronaviruses. Study in general: Convalescent patients were fewer than ten males and a few females; two were Hispanic.

Data came from immunoSEQ multiplex PCR; TCRdb stores just in-frame clones and leaves some out. The sample lists 35,000 to 40,000 clones, approximately 85% occurring once. The CDR3 loop spans 17 amino acids. Per the germline V gene, CDR1 is SGHRS and CDR2 is YFSETQ. Trimming at V came to 0 bases and at J to 5 bases, leaving 11 bases not matched to a gene. Sequenced sample: memory CD4+ T cells from PBMCs. This TCR derives from an adult with COVID-19. V gene TRBV5-1 combines with J gene TRBJ2-5; 9 bases are a match to TRBD1. The CDR3 sequence is CASSLAGTGQWGETQYF. The CDR3 DNA follows: TGCGCCAGCAGCTTGGCGGGGACAGGGCAATGGGGGGAGACCCAGTACTTC.